The entry below describes one TCR beta chain. What it binds is unknown. This PCR relied on a set of 60 Vbeta primers and 13 Jbeta primers. Some clones are missing from TCRdb's copy, which holds only in-frame ones; the method was immunoSEQ multiplex PCR. The sample carries over 150,000 clones, roughly 81% recorded once. The data are from a study of cytomegalovirus exposure and HLA in healthy donors. Broader study findings: In a later analysis, at a false discovery rate of 0.05, over 15,000 TCR beta sequences matched HLA alleles.

J was trimmed by 6 bases and V by 3 bases; bases with no gene match: 6. The CDR3 length is 15 residues. Germline V gives CDR1 MNHEY, CDR2 SVGAGI. Sequencing was performed on PBMCs. This sequence originates from a woman in her 30s in good health and CMV-seropositive. The chain employs TRBV6-5 and TRBJ2-1, with TRBD2 matching over 9 bases. The CDR3 DNA sequence: TGTGCCAGCAGTTATAGCGGGAGTTTGGCCAATGAGCAGTTCTTC. Translated, it gives CASSYSGSLANEQFF.